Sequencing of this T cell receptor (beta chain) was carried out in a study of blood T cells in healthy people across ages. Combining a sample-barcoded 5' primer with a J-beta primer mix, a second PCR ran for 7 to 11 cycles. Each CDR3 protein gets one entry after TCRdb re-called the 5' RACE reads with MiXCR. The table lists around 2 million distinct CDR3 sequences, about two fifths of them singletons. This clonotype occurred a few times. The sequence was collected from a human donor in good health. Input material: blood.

CDR3 sequence (DNA): TGTGCCAGCAGCCCGGTGGGGGAGGACAGGGGATGGATAACAGATACGCAGTATTTT. Residues: CASSPVGEDRGWITDTQYF. The rearrangement uses TRBV11-3 and TRBJ2-3; 9 bases match TRBD1. CDR3 length: 19 residues. CDR1 is SGHNT and CDR2 is YENEEA in the germline V gene. Losses at the gene ends were 5 bases for V and 3 bases for J; bases not matched to a gene: 18.